This TCR beta chain was observed in a study of cytomegalovirus exposure and HLA in healthy donors. Study summary: Researchers previously reported finding 90 million to 120 million unique TCR beta sequences from roughly 180 million T cells. The study, taken as a whole, reports: The authors later found TCR association rates varying by HLA locus, with DRB1 most and HLA-C fewest. Of the V segments, some could not be distinguished, including TRBV6-2 and TRBV6-3, and were excluded.

CDR3 length equals 13 residues. With 4 bases removed from V and 3 bases from J, the gap between germline ends came to 10 bases. Germline V gene sequence: CDR1 KGHSH, CDR2 LQKENI. With 60 Vbeta and 13 Jbeta primers, the PCR was carried out. Only in-frame clones appear in the TCRdb table, and some are missing; sequencing was by immunoSEQ multiplex PCR. Of about 150,000 clones in the sample, around 80% are singletons; the top ten hold over 3%. As concerns this clone: What it binds is unknown.

J is TRBJ2-7 and V is TRBV18; D might be TRBD1 (6 bases). The sample was PBMCs. This TCR was recovered from a woman between 40 and 55 years old in good health and CMV-seronegative. In nucleotides, the CDR3 is TGTGCCAGCTCACTGACACAGGGCTACGAGCAGTACTTC. Protein sequence: CASSLTQGYEQYF. Full variable domain (remainder filled in from reference TRBV18 and TRBJ2-7): NAGVMQNPRHLVRRRGQEARLRCSPMKGHSHVYWYRQLPEEGLKFMVYLQKENIIDESGMPKERFSAEFPKEGPSILRIQQVVRGDSAAYFCASSLTQGYEQYFGPGTRLTVT.